The next 3 T cell receptor beta chains were all read from a single sample in a study of T cells of healthy individuals. MiXCR was run by TCRdb on the 5' RACE reads, yielding one entry per CDR3 protein. The data show about 96,000 distinct CDR3 sequences, with 17% seen just once and more than 5.5% held by the top ten. The receptors originated from a human donor in good health.

V usage is TRBV12-3 or TRBV12-4 and J usage is TRBJ2-1; 8 bases fit TRBD2. V trimming: 2 bases; J trimming: 1 base; junction bases outside the gene matches: 7. This CDR3 has 17 residues. CDR3: CASSLKWAGGSYNEQFF. CDR3 in DNA: TGTGCCAGCAGTTTAAAATGGGCGGGAGGATCCTACAATGAGCAGTTCTTC.

The chain joins TRBV29-1 to TRBJ1-1, with D tentatively TRBD1 (5 bases). Germline V CDR1 and CDR2: SQVTM, ANQGSEA. V was pared by 8 bases and J by 0 bases, with 25 bases between. The CDR3 length is 17 residues. The CDR3: CSRRAGQGWGMNTEAFF. Here the CDR3 DNA reads TGCAGCCGGAGGGCCGGGCAGGGTTGGGGCATGAACACTGAAGCTTTCTTT.

This clonotype came up many times. The rearrangement joins TRBV7-2 to TRBJ1-3, with D hard to call. In germline, CDR1 is SGHTA, CDR2 FQGNSA. V lost 2 bases to trimming and J lost 4 bases, with 9 bases between them. This CDR3 comprises 14 residues. CDR3 in amino acids: CASSLSSAGNTIYF. DNA of the CDR3: TGTGCCAGCAGCTTAAGCAGCGCCGGAAACACCATATATTTT.